This is a list of T cell receptor beta chains from one sample in a study of blood T cell repertoires in COVID-19. Produced via immunoSEQ multiplex PCR; TCRdb's table is partial and in-frame only. The data contain some 60,000 clones, about four fifths of them seen just once; the ten biggest clones take up about 29%. Sample: peripheral blood. The source is a human donor in a cohort sampled during active COVID-19. CDR3s include the opening cysteine and the closing phenylalanine or tryptophan. Each record gives: V gene, J gene, clone size, D gene, CDR3 protein, CDR3 DNA. The D gene is left open where the match is weak. Clone size is given for some rows only: seen once, a few or many times, or a class if the clone is expanded.

>TRBV5-1|TRBJ1-2|-|TRBD1
CASTRDSPRYGYTF
TGCGCCAGCACCCGGGACAGCCCTCGCTATGGCTACACCTTC
>TRBV28|TRBJ2-7|once|TRBD1
CASSGTGREQYF
TGTGCCAGCAGTGGGACAGGGCGCGAGCAGTACTTC
>TRBV6-5|TRBJ1-5|few|-
CASAAVWGPIQPQHF
TGTGCCAGCGCCGCCGTTTGGGGGCCAATTCAGCCCCAGCATTTT
>TRBV7-2|TRBJ2-1|-|TRBD2
CASSSTSGGAGEQFF
TGTGCCAGCAGCTCGACTAGCGGGGGGGCGGGTGAGCAGTTCTTC
>TRBV5-5|TRBJ2-3|-|TRBD1
CASSLGGDRAADTQYF
TGTGCCAGCAGCTTGGGGGGGGACAGGGCCGCAGATACGCAGTATTTT
>TRBV7-2|TRBJ2-7|once|-
CASSFLAREYEQYF
TGTGCCAGCAGCTTTCTAGCGAGAGAATACGAGCAGTACTTC
>TRBV27|TRBJ1-2|-|-
CASSLGRATNYGYTF
TGTGCCAGCAGTTTAGGGAGGGCGACTAACTATGGCTACACCTTC
>TRBV7-9|TRBJ1-6|-|-
CASSLDGNNSPLHF
TGTGCCAGCAGCTTAGACGGGAATAATTCACCCCTCCACTTT
>TRBV5-4|TRBJ1-6|few|TRBD1
CASSSPKQGADSPLHF
TGTGCCAGCAGCTCGCCGAAACAGGGGGCGGATTCACCCCTCCACTTT
>TRBV28|TRBJ1-4|once|-
CASNRGGMEKLFF
TGTGCCAGCAACCGGGGAGGGATGGAAAAACTGTTTTTT
>TRBV5-6|TRBJ2-7|-|-
CASSLGGRGVYEQYF
TGTGCCAGCAGCTTGGGTGGCAGGGGTGTCTACGAGCAGTACTTC
>TRBV27|TRBJ2-6|-|-
CASSLGAFGANVLTF
TGTGCCAGCAGTTTAGGTGCGTTTGGGGCCAACGTCCTGACTTTC
>TRBV18|TRBJ1-6|-|-
CASSPRGSGSPLHF
TGTGCCAGCTCACCTAGGGGGAGCGGATCACCCCTCCACTTT
>TRBV28|TRBJ2-1|-|TRBD2
CASSPLGLASYNEQFF
TGTGCCAGCAGTCCGCTGGGACTAGCATCCTACAATGAGCAGTTCTTC
>TRBV28|TRBJ2-2|-|TRBD1
CASSSLGTGNTGELFF
TGTGCCAGCAGTTCCCTCGGGACAGGGAACACCGGGGAGCTGTTTTTT
>TRBV7-6|TRBJ2-3|-|-
CASSPAASGSDTQYF
TGTGCCAGCAGCCCGGCAGCTTCGGGGTCAGATACGCAGTATTTT
>TRBV18|TRBJ2-1|-|TRBD1
CASSRGQGAYNEQFF
TGTGCCAGCTCACGCGGACAGGGGGCTTACAATGAGCAGTTCTTC
>TRBV7-9|TRBJ1-1|-|TRBD1
CASSPQGARTEAFF
TGTGCCAGCAGCCCTCAGGGGGCGCGGACTGAAGCTTTCTTT
>TRBV18|TRBJ1-2|-|TRBD1
CASSPGQEGYGYTF
TGTGCCAGCTCACCGGGACAGGAGGGGTATGGCTACACCTTC
>TRBV19|TRBJ1-2|-|-
CASRVLEPGIYGYTF
TGTGCCAGTAGGGTTTTGGAGCCAGGGATCTATGGCTACACCTTC
>TRBV29-1|TRBJ1-2|-|-
CSALSTGIGYTF
TGCAGCGCTCTGTCAACAGGGATTGGCTACACCTTC
>TRBV4-2|TRBJ1-2|-|TRBD1
CASSQPTGGDYGYTF
TGTGCCAGCAGCCAGCCGACAGGGGGCGACTATGGCTACACCTTC
>TRBV27|TRBJ2-5|few|TRBD1
CASSSGTGGVETQYF
TGTGCCAGCTCCTCCGGGACAGGGGGCGTCGAGACCCAGTACTTC
>TRBV5-1|TRBJ2-2|-|TRBD2
CASSHSGGNTGELFF
TGCGCCAGCAGCCACAGCGGGGGGAACACCGGGGAGCTGTTTTTT
>TRBV6-5|TRBJ1-4|few|TRBD1
CASCSQGDNEKLFF
TGTGCCAGCTGCTCACAGGGGGATAATGAAAAACTGTTTTTT
>TRBV6-1|TRBJ2-3|few|-
CASSDRTSAYSDTQYF
TGTGCCAGCAGTGATCGGACTTCAGCTTACTCAGATACGCAGTATTTT
>TRBV13|TRBJ2-1|few|TRBD1
CASSLPDRGHEQFF
TGTGCCAGCAGCTTGCCGGACAGGGGGCATGAGCAGTTCTTC
>TRBV20-1|TRBJ2-7|-|-
CSARADEQYF
TGCAGTGCTAGAGCAGACGAGCAGTACTTC
>TRBV12-3/TRBV12-4|TRBJ2-3|once|-
CASSFGDTQYF
TGTGCCAGCAGTTTCGGAGATACGCAGTATTTT
>TRBV6-2/TRBV6-3|TRBJ1-6|-|TRBD1
CASSSQGVDNSPLHF
TGTGCCAGCAGCTCGCAGGGGGTGGATAATTCACCCCTCCACTTT
>TRBV7-2|TRBJ2-2|few|TRBD2
CASSFAGGINTGELFF
TGTGCCAGCAGCTTTGCGGGGGGGATAAACACCGGGGAGCTGTTTTTT
>TRBV29-1|TRBJ1-2|-|TRBD1
CSVGDRASGYTF
TGCAGCGTCGGTGACAGGGCGAGCGGCTACACCTTC
>TRBV5-1|TRBJ1-4|-|TRBD1
CASSLGGGLNNEKLFF
TGCGCCAGCAGCTTGGGAGGGGGCCTCAACAATGAAAAACTGTTTTTT
>TRBV6-4|TRBJ2-2|-|TRBD1
CASSDRDRDNSFF
TGTGCCAGCAGTGATCGGGACAGGGATAATTCGTTTTTT
>TRBV7-2|TRBJ1-3|-|-
CASSLAAGAGGNTIYF
TGTGCCAGCAGCTTAGCCGCGGGGGCGGGAGGAAACACCATATATTTT
>TRBV7-9|TRBJ2-7|once|-
CASSPSGVGYEQYF
TGTGCCAGCAGCCCCTCGGGGGTAGGTTACGAGCAGTACTTC
>TRBV18|TRBJ1-1|-|-
CASSPQGNEAFF
TGTGCCAGCTCACCACAGGGGAATGAAGCTTTCTTT
>TRBV28|TRBJ2-6|-|-
CASSPPGSGANVLTF
TGTGCCAGCAGTCCTCCCGGGTCAGGGGCCAACGTCCTGACTTTC
>TRBV6-2/TRBV6-3|TRBJ1-1|-|-
CASSYKFLQGYTEAFF
TGTGCCAGCAGTTACAAGTTTCTCCAGGGATACACTGAAGCTTTCTTT
>TRBV5-1|TRBJ1-1|-|-
CASSLQGLDTEAFF
TGCGCCAGCAGCTTACAGGGTTTGGACACTGAAGCTTTCTTT
>TRBV9|TRBJ2-5|-|-
CASSVKSQETQYF
TGTGCCAGCAGCGTTAAATCCCAAGAGACCCAGTACTTC